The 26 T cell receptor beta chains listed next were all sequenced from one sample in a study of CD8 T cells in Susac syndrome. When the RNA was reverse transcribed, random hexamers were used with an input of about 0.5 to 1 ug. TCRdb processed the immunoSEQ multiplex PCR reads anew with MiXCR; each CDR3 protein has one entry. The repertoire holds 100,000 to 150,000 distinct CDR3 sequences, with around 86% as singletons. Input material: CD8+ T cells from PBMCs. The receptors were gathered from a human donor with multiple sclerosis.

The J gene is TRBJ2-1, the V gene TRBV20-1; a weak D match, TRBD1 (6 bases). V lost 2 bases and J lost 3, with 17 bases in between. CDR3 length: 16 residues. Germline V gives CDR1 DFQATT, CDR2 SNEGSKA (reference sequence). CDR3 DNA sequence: TGCAGTGCTAGATACCAGGGGTCTGCAATCTACAATGAGCAGTTCTTC. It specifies CSARYQGSAIYNEQFF.

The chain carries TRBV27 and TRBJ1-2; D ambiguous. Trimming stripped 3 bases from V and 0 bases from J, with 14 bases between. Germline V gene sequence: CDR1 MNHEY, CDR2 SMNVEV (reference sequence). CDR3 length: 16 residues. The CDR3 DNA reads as TGTGCCAGCAGTTTTTCGGCCTATACTGCTAACTATGGCTACACCTTC. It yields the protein CASSFSAYTANYGYTF.

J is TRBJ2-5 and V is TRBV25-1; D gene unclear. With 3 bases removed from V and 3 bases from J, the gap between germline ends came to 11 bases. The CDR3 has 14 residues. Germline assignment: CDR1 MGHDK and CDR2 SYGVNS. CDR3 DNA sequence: TGTGCCAGCAGTGAGGTAAACGAGGAAGAGACCCAGTACTTC. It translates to CASSEVNEEETQYF.

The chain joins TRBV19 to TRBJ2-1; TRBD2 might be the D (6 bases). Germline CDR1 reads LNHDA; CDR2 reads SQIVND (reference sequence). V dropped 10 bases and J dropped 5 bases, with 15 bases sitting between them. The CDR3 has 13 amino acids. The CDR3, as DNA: TGTGCCACGGACGGGAGCTGGCACAATGAGCAGTTCTTC. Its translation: CATDGSWHNEQFF.

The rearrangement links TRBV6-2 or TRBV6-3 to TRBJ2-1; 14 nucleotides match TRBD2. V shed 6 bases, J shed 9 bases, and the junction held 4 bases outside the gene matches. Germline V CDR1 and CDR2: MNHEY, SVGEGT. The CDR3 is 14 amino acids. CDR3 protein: CASRRLAGGVEQFF. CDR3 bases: TGTGCCAGCAGAAGACTAGCGGGAGGGGTTGAGCAGTTCTTC.

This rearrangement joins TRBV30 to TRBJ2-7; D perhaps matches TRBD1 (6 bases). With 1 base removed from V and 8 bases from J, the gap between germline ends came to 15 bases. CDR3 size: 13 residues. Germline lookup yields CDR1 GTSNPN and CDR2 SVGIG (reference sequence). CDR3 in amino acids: CAWSGGPDPQQYV. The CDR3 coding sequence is TGTGCCTGGAGTGGGGGGCCAGACCCTCAGCAGTACGTC.

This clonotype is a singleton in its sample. This CDR3 reads CSARDRWGQPQHF. CDR3 nucleotides: TGCAGTGCTAGAGATCGATGGGGCCAGCCCCAGCATTTT. The J gene is TRBJ1-5, the V gene TRBV20-1; D possibly corresponds to TRBD1 (5 bases). CDR1 and CDR2 from the germline V gene are DFQATT and SNEGSKA (reference sequence). This CDR3 has 13 residues. Trimming pared 0 bases from V and 7 bases from J, leaving 10 bases between.

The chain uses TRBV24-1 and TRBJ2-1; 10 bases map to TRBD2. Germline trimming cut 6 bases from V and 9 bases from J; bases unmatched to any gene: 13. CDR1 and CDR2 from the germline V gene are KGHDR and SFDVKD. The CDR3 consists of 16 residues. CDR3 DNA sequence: TGTGCCACCAGTCCCCCGGGACTAGCGCCTGGTGGTGAGCAGTTCTTC. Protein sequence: CATSPPGLAPGGEQFF.

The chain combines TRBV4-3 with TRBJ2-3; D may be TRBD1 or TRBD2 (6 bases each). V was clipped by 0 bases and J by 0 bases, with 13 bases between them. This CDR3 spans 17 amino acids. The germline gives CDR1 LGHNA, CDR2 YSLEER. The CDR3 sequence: CASSQETPGASTDTQYF. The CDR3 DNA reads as TGCGCCAGCAGCCAAGAAACGCCGGGGGCTAGCACAGATACGCAGTATTTT.

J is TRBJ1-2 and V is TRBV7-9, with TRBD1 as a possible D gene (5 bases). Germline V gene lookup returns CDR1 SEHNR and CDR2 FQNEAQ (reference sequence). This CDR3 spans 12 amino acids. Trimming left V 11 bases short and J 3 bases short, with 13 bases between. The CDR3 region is CAGEGFDYGYTF. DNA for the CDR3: TGTGCCGGCGAGGGGTTCGACTATGGCTACACCTTC.

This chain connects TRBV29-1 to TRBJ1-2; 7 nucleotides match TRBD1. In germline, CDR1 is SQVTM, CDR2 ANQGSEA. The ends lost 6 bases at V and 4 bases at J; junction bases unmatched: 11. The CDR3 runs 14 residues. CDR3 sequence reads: CSVSTGTEPYGYTF. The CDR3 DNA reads TGCAGCGTCTCGACCGGGACAGAGCCCTATGGCTACACCTTC.

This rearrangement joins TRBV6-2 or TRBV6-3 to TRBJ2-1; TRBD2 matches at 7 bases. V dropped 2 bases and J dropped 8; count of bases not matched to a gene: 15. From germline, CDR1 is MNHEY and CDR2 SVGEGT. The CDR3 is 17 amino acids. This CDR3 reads CASSYGFIGGSYHEQFF. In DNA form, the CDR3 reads TGTGCCAGCAGTTACGGGTTTATTGGCGGGAGTTACCATGAGCAGTTCTTC.

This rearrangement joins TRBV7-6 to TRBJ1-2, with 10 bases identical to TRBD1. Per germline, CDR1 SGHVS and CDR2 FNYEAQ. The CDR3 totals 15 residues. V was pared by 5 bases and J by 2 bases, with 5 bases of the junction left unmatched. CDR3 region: CASSPDRGHNYGYTF. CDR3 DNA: TGTGCCAGCAGCCCAGACAGGGGGCACAACTATGGCTACACCTTC.

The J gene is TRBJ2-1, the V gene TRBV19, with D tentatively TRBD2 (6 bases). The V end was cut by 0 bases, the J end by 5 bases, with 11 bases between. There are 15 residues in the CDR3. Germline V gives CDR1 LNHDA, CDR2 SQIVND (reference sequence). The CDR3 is CASSIDGTLDNEQFF. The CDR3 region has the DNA TGTGCCAGTAGTATAGATGGGACTTTAGACAATGAGCAGTTCTTC.

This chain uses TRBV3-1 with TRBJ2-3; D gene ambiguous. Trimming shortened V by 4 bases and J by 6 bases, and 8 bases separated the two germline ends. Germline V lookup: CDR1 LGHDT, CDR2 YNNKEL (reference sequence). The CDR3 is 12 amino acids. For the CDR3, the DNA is TGTGCCAGCAGCCCCACTGCGGATACGCAGTATTTT. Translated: CASSPTADTQYF.

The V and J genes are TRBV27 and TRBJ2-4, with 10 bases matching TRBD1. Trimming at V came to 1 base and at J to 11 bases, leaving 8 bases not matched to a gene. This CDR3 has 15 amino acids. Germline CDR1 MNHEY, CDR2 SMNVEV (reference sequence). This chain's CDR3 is CASSLYGTGVWVQYF. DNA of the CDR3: TGTGCCAGCAGTTTATACGGGACAGGGGTTTGGGTTCAGTACTTC.

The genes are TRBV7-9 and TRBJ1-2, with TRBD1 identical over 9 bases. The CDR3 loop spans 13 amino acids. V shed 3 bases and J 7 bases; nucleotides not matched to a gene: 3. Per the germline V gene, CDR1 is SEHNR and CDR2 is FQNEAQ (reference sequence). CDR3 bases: TGTGCCAGCAGCTTGGGGACAGGGTTTGGCTACACCTTC. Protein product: CASSLGTGFGYTF.

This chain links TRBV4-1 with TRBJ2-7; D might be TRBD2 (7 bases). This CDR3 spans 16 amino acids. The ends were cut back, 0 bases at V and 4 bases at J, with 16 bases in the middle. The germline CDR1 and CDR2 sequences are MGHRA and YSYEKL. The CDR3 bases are TGCGCCAGCAGCCAAGATCAGAGCGAGGGGGGGTACGAGCAGTACTTC. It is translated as CASSQDQSEGGYEQYF.

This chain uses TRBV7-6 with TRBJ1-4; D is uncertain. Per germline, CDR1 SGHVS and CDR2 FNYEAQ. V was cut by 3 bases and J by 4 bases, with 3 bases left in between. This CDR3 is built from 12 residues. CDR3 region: CASSFVNEKLFF. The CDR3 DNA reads TGTGCCAGCAGCTTCGTTAATGAAAAACTGTTTTTT.

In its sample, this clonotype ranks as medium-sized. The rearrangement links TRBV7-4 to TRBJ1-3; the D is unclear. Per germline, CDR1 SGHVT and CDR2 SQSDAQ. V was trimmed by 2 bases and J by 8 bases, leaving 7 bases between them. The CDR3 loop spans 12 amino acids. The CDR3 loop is CASSLPRDTIYF. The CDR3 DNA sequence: TGTGCCAGCAGCTTACCCCGGGACACCATATATTTT.

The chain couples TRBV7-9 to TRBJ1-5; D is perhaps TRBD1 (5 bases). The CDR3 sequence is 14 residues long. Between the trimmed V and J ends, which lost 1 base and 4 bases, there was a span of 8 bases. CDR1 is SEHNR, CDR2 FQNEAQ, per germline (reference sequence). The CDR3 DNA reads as TGTGCCAGCAGCTTAGGACAGCGAAATCAGCCCCAGCATTTT. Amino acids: CASSLGQRNQPQHF. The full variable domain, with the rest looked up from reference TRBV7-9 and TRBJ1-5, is DTGVSQNPRHKITKRGQNVTFRCDPISEHNRLYWYRQTLGQGPEFLTYFQNEAQLEKSRLLSDRFSAERPKGSFSTLEIQRTEQGDSAMYLCASSLGQRNQPQHFGDGTRLSIL.

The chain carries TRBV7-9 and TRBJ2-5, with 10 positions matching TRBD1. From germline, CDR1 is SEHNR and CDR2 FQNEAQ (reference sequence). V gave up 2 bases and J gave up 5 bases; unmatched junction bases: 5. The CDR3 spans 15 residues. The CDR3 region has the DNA TGTGCCAGCAGCTTAAAGGGACAGGGGTCGGAGACCCAGTACTTC. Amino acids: CASSLKGQGSETQYF.

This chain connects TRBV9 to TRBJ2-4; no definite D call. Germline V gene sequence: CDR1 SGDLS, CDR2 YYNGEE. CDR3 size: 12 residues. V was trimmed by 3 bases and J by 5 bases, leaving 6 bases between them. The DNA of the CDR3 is TGTGCCAGCAGCGAGGACGAAAACATTCAGTACTTC. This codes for CASSEDENIQYF. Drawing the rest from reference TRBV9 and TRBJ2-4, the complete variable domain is DSGVTQTPKHLITATGQRVTLRCSPRSGDLSVYWYQQSLDQGLQFLIQYYNGEERAKGNILERFSAQQFPDLHSELNLSSLELGDSALYFCASSEDENIQYFGAGTRLSVL.

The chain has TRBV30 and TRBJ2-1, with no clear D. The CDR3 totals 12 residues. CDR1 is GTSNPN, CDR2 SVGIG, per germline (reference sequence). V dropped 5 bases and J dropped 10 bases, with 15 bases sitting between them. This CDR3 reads CAWEGEPVEQFF. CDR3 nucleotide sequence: TGTGCCTGGGAAGGTGAGCCCGTGGAGCAGTTCTTC.

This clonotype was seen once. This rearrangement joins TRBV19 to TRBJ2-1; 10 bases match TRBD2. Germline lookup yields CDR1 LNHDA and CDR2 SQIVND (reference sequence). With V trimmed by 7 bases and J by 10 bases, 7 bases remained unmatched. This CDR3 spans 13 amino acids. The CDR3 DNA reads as TGTGCCAGTACAGGGGTAGCGGGAGGCGAGCAGTTCTTC. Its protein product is CASTGVAGGEQFF.

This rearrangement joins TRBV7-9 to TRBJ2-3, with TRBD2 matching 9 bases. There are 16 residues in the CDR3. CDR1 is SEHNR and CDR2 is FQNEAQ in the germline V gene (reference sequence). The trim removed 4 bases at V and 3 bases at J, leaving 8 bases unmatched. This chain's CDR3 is CASSYLAGKGTDTQYF. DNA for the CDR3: TGTGCCAGCAGCTATCTAGCGGGGAAGGGGACAGATACGCAGTATTTT.